This TCR beta chain is from a study of blood T cell repertoires in COVID-19 (dated by TCRdb to about 2020). With regard to the full study: Samples from collaborators originated in the United States, Italy and Spain and spanned both the acute and convalescent phases of COVID-19. The material from the prospective study consisted of cDNA or gDNA derived from T cells, B-cell-depleted T cells, or PBMCs. The repertoires were made available in a free public database intended to serve as a resource for research on the immune response to SARS-CoV-2. Subjects who had been exposed to COVID-19, were actively infected with it, or had recovered from it provided the deeply sampled blood TCRbeta repertoires that made up the dataset. Samples were obtained from the ongoing ImmuneRACE study (first 160 participants) and from some 1,200 subjects provided by 6 global collaborators. The sample metadata nearly always contained a de-identified subject ID, COVID-19 status, age in years and sex. Where available, HLA class I and class II types were obtained from metadata supplied by the sample provider rather than from assay-based typing.

Broader findings and caveats from the paper: How much clinical and demographic metadata was included differed by source and by participant, and the metadata was provided uncurated.

TCRbeta CDR3 regions were amplified from genomic DNA by means of the immunoSEQ Assay, a bias-controlled multiplex PCR. Regarding the original processing steps: The number of nucleated cells in each sample was estimated from the amplification of reference gene primers within the assay. To quantify the absolute abundance of each unique TCRbeta CDR3 rearrangement, sequence reads were collapsed and filtered. For each sample, productive Simpson clonality was calculated by taking the square root of Simpson's diversity index across productive rearrangements. In its TCRdb copy, this immuneACCESS table keeps in-frame sequences only and misses some clones. Where compared with another copy, unresolved V genes explain less than half of these, and the others have no known cause. V and J calls and clone size are those listed in that table; D and trimming were worked out from the DNA. Across this sample there are about 230,000 clones, with 70% to 90% seen only once. Of the sample, approximately 2.5% is held by the ten largest clones.

The germline V gene supplies CDR1 SQVTM and CDR2 ANQGSEA. Germline trimming amounts to 7 bases on V and 0 bases on J, with 18 as the count of junction bases outside the gene matches. The CDR3 contains 19 residues, cysteine and phenylalanine counted. Just the 57-base CDR3 DNA is kept, in frame starting at base 1. In the case of this clone: What this receptor recognizes is not known. Within one base of it there is no much larger clone, and no base qualities were kept.

Each collaborating institution followed its own protocols to collect whole blood in K2EDTA tubes. For TCRbeta analysis, collaborators shipped samples as frozen whole blood, isolated PBMCs, or DNA extracted from either of those sample types. Sample: peripheral blood. The source is a woman aged 70-85 years with active or convalescent COVID-19. The rearranged chain carries TRBV29-1 and TRBJ2-7; the junction holds 13 bases that match TRBD2. The CDR3 sequence is CSAVPGQGWTSGSSYEQYF. The DNA sequence is as follows: TGCAGCGCCGTCCCGGGACAGGGTTGGACTAGCGGGAGCTCCTACGAGCAGTACTTC.